This passage covers 4 T cell receptor beta chains from one sample sequenced in a study of blood T cell repertoires in COVID-19. Assay used: immunoSEQ multiplex PCR; TCRdb lists only in-frame clones, some missing. The profile shows more than 95,000 clones, roughly 80% of them singletons. The sequencing input was peripheral blood. The receptors originated from a man in his forties or fifties with acute or convalescent COVID-19.

This sequence joins TRBV27 and TRBJ2-3, with 7 bases lining up with TRBD2. V shed 3 bases and J 4 bases; nucleotides not matched to a gene: 7. Germline lookup yields CDR1 MNHEY and CDR2 SMNVEV (reference sequence). CDR3 length: 15 residues. The CDR3 coding sequence is TGTGCCAGCAGTTTGCAAGCGGGGTGGGCAGATACGCAGTATTTT. This sequence encodes CASSLQAGWADTQYF.

The rearrangement uses TRBV4-1 and TRBJ1-2; TRBD1 agrees at 9 bases. Per germline, CDR1 MGHRA and CDR2 YSYEKL. V was clipped by 7 bases and J by 8 bases; unmatched bases: 17. CDR3 size: 16 residues. CDR3 DNA: TGCGCCAGCACCACCCTACTACAGGGGGCGGAATCCGGCTACACCTTC. Amino acids: CASTTLLQGAESGYTF.

This chain connects TRBV13 to TRBJ1-3, with D maybe TRBD1 (6 bases). Deletions cut 5 bases from V and 1 base from J, with 18 bases between. CDR1 and CDR2 from the germline V gene are PRHDT and FYEKMQ (reference sequence). CDR3 size: 17 residues. The CDR3 loop reads CASSPHPPGVSGNTIYF. The CDR3 DNA is TGTGCCAGCAGCCCCCACCCACCAGGGGTATCTGGAAACACCATATATTTT.

J is TRBJ1-5 and V is TRBV4-1; no clear D gene. In germline, CDR1 is MGHRA, CDR2 YSYEKL. V lost 1 base, J lost 0 bases, and 7 bases lay in between. This CDR3 has 15 residues. The CDR3 spells CASSQVLSSNQPQHF. The CDR3 DNA is TGCGCCAGCAGCCAAGTCCTTAGTAGCAATCAGCCCCAGCATTTT.